Reported below is one TCR beta chain. The CDR3 is 16 residues long. CDR1 KGHSH and CDR2 LQKENI come from the germline V gene. V was clipped by 0 bases and J by 4 bases, with 12 bases between them. The data were obtained in a study of blood T cell repertoires in COVID-19. Study-level information: Acute and convalescent COVID-19 specimens originated in the United States, Italy and Spain.

Some clones are missing from TCRdb's copy, which holds only in-frame ones; the method was immunoSEQ multiplex PCR. This table holds almost 500,000 clones, about 88% found once. Ages ranged from about 18 to 89 years, with residence in around 24 US areas. Participants' own reports of clinical history determined their cohort assignment. Recovery meant two consecutive negative NP/OP PCR tests, professional clearance, or resolved symptoms. The chain joins TRBV18 to TRBJ2-2; TRBD1 might be the D (6 bases). The source is a woman aged 55-69 years who had recovered from COVID-19. Sequencing was carried out using PBMCs or T cells enriched from blood (not recorded which). In DNA form, the CDR3 reads TGTGCCAGCTCACCACCTTTACAGGGATTCACCGGGGAGCTGTTTTTT. Its translation is CASSPPLQGFTGELFF.